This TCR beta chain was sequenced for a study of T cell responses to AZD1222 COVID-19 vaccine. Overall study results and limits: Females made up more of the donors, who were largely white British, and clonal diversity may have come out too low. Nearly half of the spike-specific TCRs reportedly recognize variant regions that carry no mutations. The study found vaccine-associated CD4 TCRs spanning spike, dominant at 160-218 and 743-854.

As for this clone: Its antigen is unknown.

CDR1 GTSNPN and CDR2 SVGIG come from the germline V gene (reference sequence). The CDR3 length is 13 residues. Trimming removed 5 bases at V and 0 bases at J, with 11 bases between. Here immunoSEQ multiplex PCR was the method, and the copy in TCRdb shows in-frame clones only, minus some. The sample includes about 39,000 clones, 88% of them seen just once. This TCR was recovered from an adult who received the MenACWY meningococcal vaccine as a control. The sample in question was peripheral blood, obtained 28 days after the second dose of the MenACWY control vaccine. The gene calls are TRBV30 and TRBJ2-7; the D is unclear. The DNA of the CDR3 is TGTGCCTGGGCCGCCACCCTCTCCTACGAGCAGTACTTC. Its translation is CAWAATLSYEQYF. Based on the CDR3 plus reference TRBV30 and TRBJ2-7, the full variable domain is SQTIHQWPATLVQPVGSPLSLECTVEGTSNPNLYWYRQAAGRGLQLLFYSVGIGQISSEVPQNLSASRPQDRQFILSSKKLLLSDSGFYLCAWAATLSYEQYFGPGTRLTVT.